This T cell receptor delta chain is drawn from a study of gamma delta lymphoproliferative disorders and STAT genes. Study information: The LymphoTrack Dx TCRG Assay amplified gamma chains from at least 50 ng of genomic DNA. Delta libraries were made per EuroClonality-NGS working group procedure. Points from the study as a whole: Most major patient clonotypes were shared with at least one healthy donor.

This clone showed up just a few times. Its antigen is unidentified. The mismatch at residues 11 and 16 between this DNA's translation and the TCRdb protein of a much larger clone likely reflects a read error; the protein shown is translated from the DNA. The germline V gene has CDR1 GEAIGNYY and CDR2 EKD. The CDR3 has 19 amino acids. TCRdb reran clone calling via CATT on the multiplex PCR reads. This table holds some 900 delta-chain clones, approximately 1.3% found once. Genomic DNA from isolated PBMCs served as the sequencing template. V is TRDV2 and J is TRDJ1, with D maybe TRDD2 (5 bases). This TCR was recovered from a human donor in good health. The specimen was blood. The CDR3 is CACDTVGADYSSSTDELIF. The CDR3 DNA is TGTGCCTGTGACACCGTTGGTGCGGATTACAGCTCTTCCACCGATGAACTCATCTTT.